This T cell receptor beta chain was sequenced for a study of cytomegalovirus exposure and HLA in healthy donors. General observations from the study: There were some public TCRs occurring in many donors, but most TCR sequences were rare.

Germline V gene sequence: CDR1 LNHDA, CDR2 SQIVND (reference sequence). The ends lost 3 bases at V and 2 bases at J; junction bases unmatched: 4. This CDR3 comprises 14 residues. A single count supports this clone. Its antigen remains unknown. The donors were members of the roughly 120-subject validation cohort (separate from the approximately 650-subject first cohort). Clones were read by immunoSEQ multiplex PCR, and TCRdb kept only the in-frame ones, dropping some. This table holds 75,000 to 90,000 clones, 85% to 95% found once. The specimen sequenced was PBMCs. The chain is built from TRBV19 and TRBJ2-7; TRBD1 matches 7 bases. The clonotype originates from a woman between 18 and 29 years old in good health and CMV-seronegative. CDR3 region: CASSIWTGAYEQYF. The CDR3 DNA reads as TGTGCCAGTAGTATTTGGACAGGAGCCTACGAGCAGTACTTC.